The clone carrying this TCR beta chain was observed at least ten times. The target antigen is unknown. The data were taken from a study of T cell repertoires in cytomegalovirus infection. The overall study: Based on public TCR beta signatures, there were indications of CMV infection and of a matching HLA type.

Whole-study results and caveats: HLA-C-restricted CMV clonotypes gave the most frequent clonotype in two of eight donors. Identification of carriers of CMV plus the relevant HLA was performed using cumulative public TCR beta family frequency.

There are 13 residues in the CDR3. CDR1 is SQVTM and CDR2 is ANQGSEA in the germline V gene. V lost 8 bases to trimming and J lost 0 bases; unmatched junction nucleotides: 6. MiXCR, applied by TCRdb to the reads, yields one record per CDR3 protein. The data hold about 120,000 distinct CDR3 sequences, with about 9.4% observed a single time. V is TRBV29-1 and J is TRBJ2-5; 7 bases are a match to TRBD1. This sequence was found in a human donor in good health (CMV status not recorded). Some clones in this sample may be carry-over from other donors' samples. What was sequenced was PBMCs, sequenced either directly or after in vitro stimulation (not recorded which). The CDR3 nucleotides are TGCAGCTACGAACAGGGGAACCAAGAGACCCAGTACTTC. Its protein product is CSYEQGNQETQYF.